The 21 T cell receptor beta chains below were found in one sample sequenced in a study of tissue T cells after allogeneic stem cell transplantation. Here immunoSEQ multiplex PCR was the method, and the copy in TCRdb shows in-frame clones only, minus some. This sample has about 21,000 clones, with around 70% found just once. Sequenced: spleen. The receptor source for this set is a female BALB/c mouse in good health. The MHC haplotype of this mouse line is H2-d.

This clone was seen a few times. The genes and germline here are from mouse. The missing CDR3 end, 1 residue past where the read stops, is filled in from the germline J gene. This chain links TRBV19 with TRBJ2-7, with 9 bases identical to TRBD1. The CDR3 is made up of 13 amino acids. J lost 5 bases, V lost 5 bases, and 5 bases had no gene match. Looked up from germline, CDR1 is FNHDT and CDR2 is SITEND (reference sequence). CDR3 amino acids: CASSTGGEDEQYF. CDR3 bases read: TGTGCCAGCAGCACAGGGGGCGAAGATGAACAGTAC. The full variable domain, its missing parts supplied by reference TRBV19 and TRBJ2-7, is GGIITQTPKFLIGQEGQKLTLKCQQNFNHDTMYWYRQDSGKGLRLIYYSITENDLQKGDLSEGYDASREKKSSFSLTVTSAQKNEMAVFLCASSTGGEDEQYFGPGTRLTVL.

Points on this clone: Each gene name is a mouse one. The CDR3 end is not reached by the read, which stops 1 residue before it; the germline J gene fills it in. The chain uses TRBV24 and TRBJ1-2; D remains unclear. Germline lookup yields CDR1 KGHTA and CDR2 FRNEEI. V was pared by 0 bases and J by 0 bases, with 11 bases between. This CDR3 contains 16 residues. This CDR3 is CASSLYRGKANSDYTF. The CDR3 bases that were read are TGTGCCAGCAGTCTGTATCGCGGGAAAGCAAACTCCGACTACACC.

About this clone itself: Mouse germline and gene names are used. The DNA read from the CDR3 is TGTGCCAGCAGCTACGGGACAGGGGGCGTAAATACGCTCTAT. This gives the protein CASSYGTGGVNTLY. Given in full, the CDR3 is CASSYGTGGVNTLYF. The chain joins TRBV4 to TRBJ1-3, with TRBD1 matching over 12 bases. The CDR3 end is not reached by the read, which stops 1 residue before it; the germline J gene fills it in. Germline CDR1 is LGHDT and CDR2 is YNNKQL (reference sequence). The CDR3 runs to 15 residues. The V segment lost 3 bases and the J segment 6 bases; nucleotides outside the gene matches: 3.

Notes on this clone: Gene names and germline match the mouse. CDR3 DNA (partial): TGTGCCTGGAGTCGGGTGGGGGGGCGCTCCTATGCTGAGCAGTTC. It is translated as CAWSRVGGRSYAEQF. The complete CDR3 sequence is CAWSRVGGRSYAEQFF. The rearrangement links TRBV31 to TRBJ2-1, with 9 positions matching TRBD2. The read finishes 1 residue shy of the CDR3 end, and the germline J gene is used to complete it. The CDR3 has 16 amino acids. Germline CDR1 GKSSPN, CDR2 SITVG. The trim removed 1 base at V and 3 bases at J, leaving 7 bases unmatched.

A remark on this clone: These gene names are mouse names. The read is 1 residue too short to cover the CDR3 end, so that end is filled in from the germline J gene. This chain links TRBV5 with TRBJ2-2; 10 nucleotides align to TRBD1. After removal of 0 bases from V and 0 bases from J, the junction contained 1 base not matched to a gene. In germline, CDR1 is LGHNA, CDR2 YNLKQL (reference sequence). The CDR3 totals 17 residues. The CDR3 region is CASSQDGTGANTGQLYF. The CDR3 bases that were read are TGTGCCAGCAGCCAAGATGGGACAGGGGCAAACACCGGGCAGCTCTAC.

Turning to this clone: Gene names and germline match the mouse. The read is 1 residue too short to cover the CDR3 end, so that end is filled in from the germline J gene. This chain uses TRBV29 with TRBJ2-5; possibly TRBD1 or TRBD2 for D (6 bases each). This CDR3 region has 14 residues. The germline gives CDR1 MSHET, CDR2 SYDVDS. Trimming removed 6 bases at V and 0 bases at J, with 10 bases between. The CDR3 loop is CASRIGGNQDTQYF. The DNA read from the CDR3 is TGTGCTAGCAGGATAGGGGGGAACCAAGACACCCAGTAC.

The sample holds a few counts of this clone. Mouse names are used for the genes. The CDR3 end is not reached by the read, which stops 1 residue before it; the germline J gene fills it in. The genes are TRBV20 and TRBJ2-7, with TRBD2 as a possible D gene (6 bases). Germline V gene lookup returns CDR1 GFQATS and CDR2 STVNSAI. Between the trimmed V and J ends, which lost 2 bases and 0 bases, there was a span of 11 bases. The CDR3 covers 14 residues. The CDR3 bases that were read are TGTGGTGCTAGGTCCGGGGGGAGCTCCTATGAACAGTAC. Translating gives CGARSGGSSYEQY. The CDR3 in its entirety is CGARSGGSSYEQYF.

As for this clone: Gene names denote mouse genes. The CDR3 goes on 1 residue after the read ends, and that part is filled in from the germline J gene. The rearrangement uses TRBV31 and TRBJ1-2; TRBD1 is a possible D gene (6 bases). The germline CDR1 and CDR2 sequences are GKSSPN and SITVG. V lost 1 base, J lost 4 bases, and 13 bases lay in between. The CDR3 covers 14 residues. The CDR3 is CAWSRGARGSDYTF. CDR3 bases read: TGTGCCTGGAGTCGGGGGGCGCGGGGCTCCGACTACACC.

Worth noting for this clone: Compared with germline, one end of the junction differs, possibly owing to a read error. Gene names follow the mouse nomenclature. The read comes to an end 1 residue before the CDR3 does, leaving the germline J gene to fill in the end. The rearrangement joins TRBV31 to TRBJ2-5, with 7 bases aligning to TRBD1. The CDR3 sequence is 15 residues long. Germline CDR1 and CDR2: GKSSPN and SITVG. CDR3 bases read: TGTGCCTGGAGTCTAATGGGACAGAACCAAAACACCCAGTAC. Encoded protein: CAWSLMGQNQNTQY. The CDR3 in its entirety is CAWSLMGQNQNTQYF.

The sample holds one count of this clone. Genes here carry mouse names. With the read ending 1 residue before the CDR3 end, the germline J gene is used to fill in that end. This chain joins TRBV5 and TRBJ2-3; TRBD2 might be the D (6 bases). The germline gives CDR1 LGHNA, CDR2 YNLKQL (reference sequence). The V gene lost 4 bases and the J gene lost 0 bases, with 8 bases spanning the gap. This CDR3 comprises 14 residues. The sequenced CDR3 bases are TGTGCCAGCAGCCGGGACTCTAGTGCAGAAACGCTGTAT. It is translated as CASSRDSSAETLY. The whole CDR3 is CASSRDSSAETLYF.

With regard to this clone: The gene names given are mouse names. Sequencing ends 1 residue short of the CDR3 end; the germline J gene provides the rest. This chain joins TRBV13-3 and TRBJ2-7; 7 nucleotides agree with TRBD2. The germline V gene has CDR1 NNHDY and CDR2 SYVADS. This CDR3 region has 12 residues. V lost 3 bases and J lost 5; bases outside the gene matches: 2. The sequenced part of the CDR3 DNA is TGTGCCAGCAGTGCCGGGACTGATGAACAGTAC. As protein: CASSAGTDEQY. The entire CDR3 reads CASSAGTDEQYF.

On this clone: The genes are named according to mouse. CDR3 in amino acids: CASSQDTWTQPGNTLYF. CDR3 DNA, as far as it was read: TGTGCCAGCAGCCAAGATACCTGGACACAACCTGGAAATACGCTCTAT. The V call is TRBV5, the J call TRBJ1-3; D is perhaps TRBD1 (5 bases). The sequenced fragment ends 1 residue before the CDR3 boundary, so the rest is inferred from the germline J gene. Germline V gene sequence: CDR1 LGHNA, CDR2 YNLKQL (reference sequence). The V and J ends lost 0 bases and 2 bases respectively, with 14 bases between them. The CDR3 has 17 amino acids.

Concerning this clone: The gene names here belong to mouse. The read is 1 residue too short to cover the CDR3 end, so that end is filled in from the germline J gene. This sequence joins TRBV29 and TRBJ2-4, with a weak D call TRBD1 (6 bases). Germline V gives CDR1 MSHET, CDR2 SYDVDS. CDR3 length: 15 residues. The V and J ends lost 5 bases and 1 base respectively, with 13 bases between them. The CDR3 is CASSSQGRGQNTLYF. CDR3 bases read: TGTGCTAGCAGTAGTCAGGGGAGAGGTCAAAACACCTTGTAC.

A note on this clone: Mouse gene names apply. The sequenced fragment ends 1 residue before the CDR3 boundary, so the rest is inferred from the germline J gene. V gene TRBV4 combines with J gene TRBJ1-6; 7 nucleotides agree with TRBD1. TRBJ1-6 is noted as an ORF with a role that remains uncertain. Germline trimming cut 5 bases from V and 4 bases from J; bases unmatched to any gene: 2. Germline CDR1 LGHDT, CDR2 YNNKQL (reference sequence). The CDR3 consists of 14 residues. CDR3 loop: CASSRDSYNSPLYF. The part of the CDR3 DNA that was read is TGTGCCAGCAGCCGGGACAGTTATAATTCGCCCCTCTAC.

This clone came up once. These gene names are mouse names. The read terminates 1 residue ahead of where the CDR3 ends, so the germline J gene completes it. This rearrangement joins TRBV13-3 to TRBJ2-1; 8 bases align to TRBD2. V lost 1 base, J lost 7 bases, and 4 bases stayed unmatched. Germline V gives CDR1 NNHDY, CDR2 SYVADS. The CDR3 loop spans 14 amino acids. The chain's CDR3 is CASSDRHWGAEQFF. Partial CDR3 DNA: TGTGCCAGCAGTGATCGACACTGGGGGGCTGAGCAGTTC.

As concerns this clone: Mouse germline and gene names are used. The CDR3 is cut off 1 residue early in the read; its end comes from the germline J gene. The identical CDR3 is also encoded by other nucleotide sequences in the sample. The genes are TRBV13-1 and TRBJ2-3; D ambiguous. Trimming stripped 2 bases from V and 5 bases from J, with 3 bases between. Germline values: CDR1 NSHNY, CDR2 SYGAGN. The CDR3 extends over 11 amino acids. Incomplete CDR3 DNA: TGTGCCAGCAGTGAACAAGAAACGCTGTAT. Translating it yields CASSEQETLY. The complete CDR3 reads CASSEQETLYF.

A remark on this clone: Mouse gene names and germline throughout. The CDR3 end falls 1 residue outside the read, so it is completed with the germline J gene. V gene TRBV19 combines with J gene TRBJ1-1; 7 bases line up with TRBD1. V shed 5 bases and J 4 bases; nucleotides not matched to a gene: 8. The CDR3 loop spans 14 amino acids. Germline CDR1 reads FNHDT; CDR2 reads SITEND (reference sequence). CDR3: CASRPDRVGTEVFF. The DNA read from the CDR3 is TGTGCCAGCAGGCCTGACAGGGTAGGCACAGAAGTCTTC.

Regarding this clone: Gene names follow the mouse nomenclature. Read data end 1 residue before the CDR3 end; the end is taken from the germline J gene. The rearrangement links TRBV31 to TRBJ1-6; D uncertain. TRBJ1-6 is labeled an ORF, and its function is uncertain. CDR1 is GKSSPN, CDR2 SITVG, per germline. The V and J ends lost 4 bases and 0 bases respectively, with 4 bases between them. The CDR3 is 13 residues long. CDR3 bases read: TGTGCCTGGACAAATTCCTATAATTCGCCCCTCTAC. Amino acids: CAWTNSYNSPLY. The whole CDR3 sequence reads CAWTNSYNSPLYF.

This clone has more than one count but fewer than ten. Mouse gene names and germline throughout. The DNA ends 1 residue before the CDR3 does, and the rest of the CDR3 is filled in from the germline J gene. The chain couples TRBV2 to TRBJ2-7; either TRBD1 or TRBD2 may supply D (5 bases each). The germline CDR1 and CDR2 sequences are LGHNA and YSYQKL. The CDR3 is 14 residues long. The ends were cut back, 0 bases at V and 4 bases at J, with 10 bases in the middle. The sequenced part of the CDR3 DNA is TGTGCCAGCAGCCAAGATAGGGGCACGTATGAACAGTAC. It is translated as CASSQDRGTYEQY. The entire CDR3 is CASSQDRGTYEQYF.

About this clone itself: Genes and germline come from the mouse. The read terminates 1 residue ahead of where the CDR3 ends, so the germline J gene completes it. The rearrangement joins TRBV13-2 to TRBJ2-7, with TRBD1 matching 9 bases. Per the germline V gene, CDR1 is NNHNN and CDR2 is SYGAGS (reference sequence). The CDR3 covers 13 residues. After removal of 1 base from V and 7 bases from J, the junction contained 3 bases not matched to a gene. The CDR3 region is CASGDHRGQEQYF. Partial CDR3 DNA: TGTGCCAGCGGTGATCACAGGGGGCAGGAACAGTAC.

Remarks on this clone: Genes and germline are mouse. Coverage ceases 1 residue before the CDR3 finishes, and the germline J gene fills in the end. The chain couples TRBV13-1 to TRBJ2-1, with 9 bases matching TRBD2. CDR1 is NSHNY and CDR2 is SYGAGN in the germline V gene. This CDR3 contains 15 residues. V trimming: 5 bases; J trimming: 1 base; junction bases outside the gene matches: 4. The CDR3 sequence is CASSGDWENYAEQFF. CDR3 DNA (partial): TGTGCCAGCAGCGGGGACTGGGAGAACTATGCTGAGCAGTTC.